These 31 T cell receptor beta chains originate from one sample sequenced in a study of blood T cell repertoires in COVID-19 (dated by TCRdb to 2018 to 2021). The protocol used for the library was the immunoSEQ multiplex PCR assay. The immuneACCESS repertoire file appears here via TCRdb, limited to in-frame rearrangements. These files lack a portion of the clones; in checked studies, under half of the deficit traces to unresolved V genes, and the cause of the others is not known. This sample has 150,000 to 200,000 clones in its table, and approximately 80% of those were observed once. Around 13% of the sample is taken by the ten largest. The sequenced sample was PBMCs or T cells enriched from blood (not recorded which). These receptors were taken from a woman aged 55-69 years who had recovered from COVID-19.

CDR3 sequence (DNA): TGCGCCAGCAGCTTGGCCGAGACTAGCAGGAACACCGGGGAGCTGTTTTTT. This sequence encodes CASSLAETSRNTGELFF. This rearrangement joins TRBV5-1 to TRBJ2-2; 7 positions agree with TRBD2. Germline V lookup: CDR1 SGHRS, CDR2 YFSETQ. With 0 bases clipped from V and 1 base from J, the junction kept 6 bases outside the gene matches. The CDR3 sequence is 17 residues long. The entire variable domain, with the rest obtained from reference TRBV5-1 and TRBJ2-2, is as follows: KAGVTQTPRYLIKTRGQQVTLSCSPISGHRSVSWYQQTPGQGLQFLFEYFSETQRNKGNFPGRFSGRQFSNSRSEMNVSTLELGDSALYLCASSLAETSRNTGELFFGEGSRLTVL.

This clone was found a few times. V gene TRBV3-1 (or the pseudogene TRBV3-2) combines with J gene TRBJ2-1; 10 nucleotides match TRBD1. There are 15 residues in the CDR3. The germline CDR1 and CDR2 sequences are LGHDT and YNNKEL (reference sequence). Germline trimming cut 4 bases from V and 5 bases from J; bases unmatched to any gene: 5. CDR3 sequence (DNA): TGTGCCAGCAGCCCAGGGGACAGGGGAAACAATGAGCAGTTCTTC. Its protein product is CASSPGDRGNNEQFF.

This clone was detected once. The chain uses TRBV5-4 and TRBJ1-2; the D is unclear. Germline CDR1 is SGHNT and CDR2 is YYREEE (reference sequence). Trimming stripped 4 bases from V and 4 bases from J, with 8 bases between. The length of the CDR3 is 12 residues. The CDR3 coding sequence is TGTGCCAGCAGCCCCGGTCCCTATGGCTACACCTTC. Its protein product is CASSPGPYGYTF.

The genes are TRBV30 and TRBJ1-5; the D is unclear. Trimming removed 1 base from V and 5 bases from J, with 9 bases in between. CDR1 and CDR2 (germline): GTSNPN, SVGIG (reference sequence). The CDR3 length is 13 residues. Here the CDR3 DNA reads TGTGCCTGGAGTGCTAGGTTGGATCAGCCCCAGCATTTT. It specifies CAWSARLDQPQHF.

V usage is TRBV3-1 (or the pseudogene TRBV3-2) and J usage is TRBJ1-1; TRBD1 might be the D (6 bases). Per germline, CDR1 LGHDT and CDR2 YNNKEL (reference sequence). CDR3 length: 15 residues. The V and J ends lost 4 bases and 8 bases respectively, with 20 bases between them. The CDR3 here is CASSPTSGGRGEAFF. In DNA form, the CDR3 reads TGTGCCAGCAGCCCAACTTCTGGAGGGAGGGGGGAAGCTTTCTTT.

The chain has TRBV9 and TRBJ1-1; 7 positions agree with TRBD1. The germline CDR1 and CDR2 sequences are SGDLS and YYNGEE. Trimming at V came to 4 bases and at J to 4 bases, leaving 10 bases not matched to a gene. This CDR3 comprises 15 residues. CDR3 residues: CASSPLQGMITEAFF. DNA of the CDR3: TGTGCCAGCAGCCCATTACAGGGGATGATCACTGAAGCTTTCTTT. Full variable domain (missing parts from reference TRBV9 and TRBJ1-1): DSGVTQTPKHLITATGQRVTLRCSPRSGDLSVYWYQQSLDQGLQFLIQYYNGEERAKGNILERFSAQQFPDLHSELNLSSLELGDSALYFCASSPLQGMITEAFFGQGTRLTVV.

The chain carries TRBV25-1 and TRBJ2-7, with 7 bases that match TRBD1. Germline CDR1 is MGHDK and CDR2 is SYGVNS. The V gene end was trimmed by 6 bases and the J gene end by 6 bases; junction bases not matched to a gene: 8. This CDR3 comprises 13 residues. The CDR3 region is CASSHTGVREQYF. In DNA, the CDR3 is TGTGCCAGCAGCCATACAGGGGTACGCGAGCAGTACTTC.

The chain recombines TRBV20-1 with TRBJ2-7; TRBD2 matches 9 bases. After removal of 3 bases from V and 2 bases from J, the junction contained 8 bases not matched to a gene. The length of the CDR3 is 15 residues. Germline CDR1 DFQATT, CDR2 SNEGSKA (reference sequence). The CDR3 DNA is TGCAGTGCTAGTCAGCTTGGCGGGAGGGCCTACGAGCAGTACTTC. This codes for CSASQLGGRAYEQYF.

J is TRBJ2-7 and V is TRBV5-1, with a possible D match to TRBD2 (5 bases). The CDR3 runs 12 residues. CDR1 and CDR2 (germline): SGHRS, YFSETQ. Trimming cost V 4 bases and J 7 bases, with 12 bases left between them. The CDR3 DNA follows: TGCGCCAGCAGCGGCCGGGGTTCAGAGCAGTACTTC. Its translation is CASSGRGSEQYF.

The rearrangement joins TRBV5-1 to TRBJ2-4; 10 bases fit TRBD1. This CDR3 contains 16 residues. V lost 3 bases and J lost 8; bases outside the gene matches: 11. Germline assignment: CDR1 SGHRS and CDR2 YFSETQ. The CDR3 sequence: CASSWGTGEVRDIQYF. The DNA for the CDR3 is TGCGCCAGCAGCTGGGGGACAGGGGAGGTTAGGGACATTCAGTACTTC.

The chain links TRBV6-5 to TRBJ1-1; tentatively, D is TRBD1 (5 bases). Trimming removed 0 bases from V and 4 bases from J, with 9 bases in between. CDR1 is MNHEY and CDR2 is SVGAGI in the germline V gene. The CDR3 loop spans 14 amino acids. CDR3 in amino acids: CASSYSQGGTEAFF. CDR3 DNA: TGTGCCAGCAGTTACTCCCAGGGAGGCACTGAAGCTTTCTTT.

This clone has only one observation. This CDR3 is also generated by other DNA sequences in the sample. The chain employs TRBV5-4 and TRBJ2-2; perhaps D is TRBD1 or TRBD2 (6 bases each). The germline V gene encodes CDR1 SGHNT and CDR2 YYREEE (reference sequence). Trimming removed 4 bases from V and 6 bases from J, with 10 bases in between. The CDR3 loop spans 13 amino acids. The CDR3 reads CASSLEGAGELFF. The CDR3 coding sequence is TGTGCCAGCAGCCTGGAGGGGGCCGGGGAGCTGTTTTTT.

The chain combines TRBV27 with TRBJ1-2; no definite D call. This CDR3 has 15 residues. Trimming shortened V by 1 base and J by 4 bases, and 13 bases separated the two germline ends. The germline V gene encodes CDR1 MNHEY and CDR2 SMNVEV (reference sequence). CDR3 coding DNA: TGTGCCAGCAGTTTATTGGAGGATTACCCCTATGGCTACACCTTC. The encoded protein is CASSLLEDYPYGYTF.

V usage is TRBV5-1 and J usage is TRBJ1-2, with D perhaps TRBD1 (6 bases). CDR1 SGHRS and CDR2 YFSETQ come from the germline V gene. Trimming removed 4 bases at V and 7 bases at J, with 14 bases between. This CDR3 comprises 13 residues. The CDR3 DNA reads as TGCGCCAGCAGCCAACAGGGTCTTAGTGGCTACACCTTC. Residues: CASSQQGLSGYTF. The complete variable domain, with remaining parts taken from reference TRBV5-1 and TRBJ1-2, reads KAGVTQTPRYLIKTRGQQVTLSCSPISGHRSVSWYQQTPGQGLQFLFEYFSETQRNKGNFPGRFSGRQFSNSRSEMNVSTLELGDSALYLCASSQQGLSGYTFGSGTRLTVV.

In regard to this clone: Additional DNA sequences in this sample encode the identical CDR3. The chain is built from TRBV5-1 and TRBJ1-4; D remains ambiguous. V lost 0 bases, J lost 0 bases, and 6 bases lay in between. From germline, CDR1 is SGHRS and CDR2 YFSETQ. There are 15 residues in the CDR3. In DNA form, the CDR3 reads TGCGCCAGCAGCTTGGACGGAGCAACTAATGAAAAACTGTTTTTT. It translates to CASSLDGATNEKLFF.

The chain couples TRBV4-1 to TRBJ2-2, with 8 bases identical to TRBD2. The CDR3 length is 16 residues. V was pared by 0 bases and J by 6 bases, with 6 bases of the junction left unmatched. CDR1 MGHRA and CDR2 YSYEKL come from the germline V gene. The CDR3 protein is CASSQDPGLGSGELFF. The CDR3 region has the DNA TGCGCCAGCAGCCAAGACCCGGGACTAGGTTCCGGGGAGCTGTTTTTT.

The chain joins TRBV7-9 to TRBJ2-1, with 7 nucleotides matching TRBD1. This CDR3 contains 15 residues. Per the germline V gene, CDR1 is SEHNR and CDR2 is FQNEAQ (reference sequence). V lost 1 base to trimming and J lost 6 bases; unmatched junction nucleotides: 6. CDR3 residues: CASSLGQGGRNEQFF. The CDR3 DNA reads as TGTGCCAGCAGCTTAGGACAGGGTGGGCGCAATGAGCAGTTCTTC.

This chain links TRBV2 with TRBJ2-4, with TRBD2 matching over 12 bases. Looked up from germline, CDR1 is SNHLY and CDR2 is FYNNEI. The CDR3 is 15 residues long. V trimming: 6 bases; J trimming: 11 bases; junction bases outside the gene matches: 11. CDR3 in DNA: TGTGCCAGCAGGCCACTAGCGGGAGGTTTCCAGGTTCAGTACTTC. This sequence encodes CASRPLAGGFQVQYF. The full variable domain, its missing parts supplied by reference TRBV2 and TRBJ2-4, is EPEVTQTPSHQVTQMGQEVILRCVPISNHLYFYWYRQILGQKVEFLVSFYNNEISEKSEIFDDQFSVERPDGSNFTLKIRSTKLEDSAMYFCASRPLAGGFQVQYFGAGTRLSVL.

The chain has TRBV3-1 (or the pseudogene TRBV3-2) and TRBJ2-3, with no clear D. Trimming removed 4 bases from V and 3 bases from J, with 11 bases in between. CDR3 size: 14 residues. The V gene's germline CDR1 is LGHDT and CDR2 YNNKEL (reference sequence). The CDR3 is CASSPSTGTDTQYF. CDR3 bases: TGTGCCAGCAGCCCCTCGACCGGGACAGATACGCAGTATTTT.

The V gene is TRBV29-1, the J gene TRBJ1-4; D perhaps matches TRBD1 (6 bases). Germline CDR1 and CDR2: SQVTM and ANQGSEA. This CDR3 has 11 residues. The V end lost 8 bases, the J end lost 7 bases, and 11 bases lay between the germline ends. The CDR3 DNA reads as TGCAGCTTCCGGGACACTGAAAAACTGTTTTTT. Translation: CSFRDTEKLFF.

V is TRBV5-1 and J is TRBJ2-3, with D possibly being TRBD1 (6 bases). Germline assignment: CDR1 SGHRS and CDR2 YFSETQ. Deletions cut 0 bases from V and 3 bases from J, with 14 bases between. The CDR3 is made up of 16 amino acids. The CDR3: CASSLATAGVTDTQYF. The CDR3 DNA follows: TGCGCCAGCAGCTTGGCCACGGCAGGGGTGACAGATACGCAGTATTTT.

Written as DNA, the CDR3 is TGTGCCAGCAGTGTCGGACAGAGTGCAAATGAAAAACTGTTTTTT. This gives the protein CASSVGQSANEKLFF. V gene TRBV2 combines with J gene TRBJ1-4; weak D call: TRBD1 (6 bases). Germline V gene sequence: CDR1 SNHLY, CDR2 FYNNEI. V lost 4 bases, J lost 5 bases, and 14 bases lay in between. The CDR3 runs 15 residues.

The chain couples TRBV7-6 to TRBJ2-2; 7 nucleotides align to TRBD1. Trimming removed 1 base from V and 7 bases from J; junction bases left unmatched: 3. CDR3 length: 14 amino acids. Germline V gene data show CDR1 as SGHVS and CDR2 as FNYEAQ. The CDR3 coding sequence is TGTGCCAGCAGCTTAGAGGGGGCAGTCGGGGAGCTGTTTTTT. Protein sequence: CASSLEGAVGELFF.

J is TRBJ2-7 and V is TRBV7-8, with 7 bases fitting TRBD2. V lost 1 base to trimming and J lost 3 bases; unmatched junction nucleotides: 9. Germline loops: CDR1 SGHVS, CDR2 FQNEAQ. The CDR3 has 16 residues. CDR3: CASSLVMARGSYEQYF. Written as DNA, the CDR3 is TGTGCCAGCAGCTTAGTCATGGCGCGCGGGAGCTACGAGCAGTACTTC.

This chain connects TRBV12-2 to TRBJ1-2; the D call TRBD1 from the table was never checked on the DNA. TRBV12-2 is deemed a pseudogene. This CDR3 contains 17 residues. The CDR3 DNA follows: TGTGCAAGTCGCTTGCCGGGACAGCGCCCCTGCGGCTATGGCTACACCTTC. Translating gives CASRLPGQRPCGYGYTF.

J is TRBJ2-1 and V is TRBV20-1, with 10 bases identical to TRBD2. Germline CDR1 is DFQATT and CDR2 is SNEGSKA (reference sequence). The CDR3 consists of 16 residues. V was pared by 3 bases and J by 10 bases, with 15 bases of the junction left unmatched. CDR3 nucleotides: TGCAGTGCTAGTGGGGGAGGGACTAGCGCGGCACGGGAGCAGTTCTTC. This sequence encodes CSASGGGTSAAREQFF.

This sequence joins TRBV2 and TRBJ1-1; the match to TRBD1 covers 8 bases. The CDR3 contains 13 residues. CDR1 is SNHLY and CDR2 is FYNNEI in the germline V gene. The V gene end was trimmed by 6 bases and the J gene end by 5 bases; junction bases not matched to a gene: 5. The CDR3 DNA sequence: TGTGCCAGCAGGGGACAGGCGGGGACTGAAGCTTTCTTT. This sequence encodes CASRGQAGTEAFF.

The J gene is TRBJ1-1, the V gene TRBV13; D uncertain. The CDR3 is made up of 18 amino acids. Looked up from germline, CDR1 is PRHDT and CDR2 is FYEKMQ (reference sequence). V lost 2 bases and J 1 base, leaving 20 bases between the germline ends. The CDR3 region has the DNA TGTGCCAGCAGCTTATTAAGCCGTCGGAGAAACCCGAACACTGAAGCTTTCTTT. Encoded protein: CASSLLSRRRNPNTEAFF.

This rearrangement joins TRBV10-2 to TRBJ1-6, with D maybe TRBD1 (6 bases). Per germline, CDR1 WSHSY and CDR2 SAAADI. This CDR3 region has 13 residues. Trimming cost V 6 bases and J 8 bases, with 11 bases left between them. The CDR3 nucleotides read TGCGCCAGCAGGGACAGTTCGCATTCACCCCTCCACTTT. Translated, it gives CASRDSSHSPLHF.

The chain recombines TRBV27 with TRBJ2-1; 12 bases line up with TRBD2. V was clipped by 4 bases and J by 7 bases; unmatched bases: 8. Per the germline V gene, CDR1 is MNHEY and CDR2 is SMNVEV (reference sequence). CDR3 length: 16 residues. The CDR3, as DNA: TGTGCCAGCAGTTCGAGACTAGCGGGAGTGTTTAATGAGCAGTTCTTC. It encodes CASSSRLAGVFNEQFF.

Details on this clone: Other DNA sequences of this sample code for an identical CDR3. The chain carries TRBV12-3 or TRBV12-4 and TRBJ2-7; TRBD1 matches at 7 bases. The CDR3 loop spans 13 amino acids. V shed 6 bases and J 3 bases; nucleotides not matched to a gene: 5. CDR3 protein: CASSLGTVYEQYF. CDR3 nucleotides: TGTGCCAGCAGCCTAGGGACAGTCTACGAGCAGTACTTC.